This T cell receptor beta chain was recovered during a study of blood T cell repertoires in COVID-19. Overall study: Nucleic acid was either cDNA or gDNA, and it came from T cells, B-cell-depleted T cells, or PBMCs.

Sequencing was performed with immunoSEQ multiplex PCR; in TCRdb, only in-frame clones are kept and a portion is missing. The data hold about 83,000 clones, with about 86% observed a single time. The CDR3 extends over 16 amino acids. Per the germline V gene, CDR1 is SGHNT and CDR2 is YENEEA. V shed 2 bases and J shed 12 bases, with 23 bases lying between them. J is TRBJ2-1 and V is TRBV11-3, with D maybe TRBD2 (6 bases). This sequence was found in a woman older than 75 in a cohort sampled during active or convalescent COVID-19. Sequencing input: peripheral blood. In DNA, the CDR3 is TGTGCCAGCAGCTTAACGACATTATCAGGAGGGCCGGGGCAGTTCTTC. It is translated as CASSLTTLSGGPGQFF.